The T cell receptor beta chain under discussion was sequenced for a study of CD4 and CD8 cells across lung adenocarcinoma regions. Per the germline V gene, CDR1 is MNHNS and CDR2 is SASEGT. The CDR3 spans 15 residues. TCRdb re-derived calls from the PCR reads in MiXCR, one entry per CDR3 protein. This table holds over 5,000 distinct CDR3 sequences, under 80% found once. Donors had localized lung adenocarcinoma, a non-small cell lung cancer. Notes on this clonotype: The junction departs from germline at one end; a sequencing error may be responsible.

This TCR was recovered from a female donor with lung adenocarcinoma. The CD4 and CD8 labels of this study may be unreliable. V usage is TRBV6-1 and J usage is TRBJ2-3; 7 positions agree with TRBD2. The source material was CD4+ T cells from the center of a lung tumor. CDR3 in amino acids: CASRGGGSGTNTQYF. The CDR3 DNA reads TGTGCCAGCAGGGGGGGGGGGAGTGGCACAAATACGCAGTATTTT.